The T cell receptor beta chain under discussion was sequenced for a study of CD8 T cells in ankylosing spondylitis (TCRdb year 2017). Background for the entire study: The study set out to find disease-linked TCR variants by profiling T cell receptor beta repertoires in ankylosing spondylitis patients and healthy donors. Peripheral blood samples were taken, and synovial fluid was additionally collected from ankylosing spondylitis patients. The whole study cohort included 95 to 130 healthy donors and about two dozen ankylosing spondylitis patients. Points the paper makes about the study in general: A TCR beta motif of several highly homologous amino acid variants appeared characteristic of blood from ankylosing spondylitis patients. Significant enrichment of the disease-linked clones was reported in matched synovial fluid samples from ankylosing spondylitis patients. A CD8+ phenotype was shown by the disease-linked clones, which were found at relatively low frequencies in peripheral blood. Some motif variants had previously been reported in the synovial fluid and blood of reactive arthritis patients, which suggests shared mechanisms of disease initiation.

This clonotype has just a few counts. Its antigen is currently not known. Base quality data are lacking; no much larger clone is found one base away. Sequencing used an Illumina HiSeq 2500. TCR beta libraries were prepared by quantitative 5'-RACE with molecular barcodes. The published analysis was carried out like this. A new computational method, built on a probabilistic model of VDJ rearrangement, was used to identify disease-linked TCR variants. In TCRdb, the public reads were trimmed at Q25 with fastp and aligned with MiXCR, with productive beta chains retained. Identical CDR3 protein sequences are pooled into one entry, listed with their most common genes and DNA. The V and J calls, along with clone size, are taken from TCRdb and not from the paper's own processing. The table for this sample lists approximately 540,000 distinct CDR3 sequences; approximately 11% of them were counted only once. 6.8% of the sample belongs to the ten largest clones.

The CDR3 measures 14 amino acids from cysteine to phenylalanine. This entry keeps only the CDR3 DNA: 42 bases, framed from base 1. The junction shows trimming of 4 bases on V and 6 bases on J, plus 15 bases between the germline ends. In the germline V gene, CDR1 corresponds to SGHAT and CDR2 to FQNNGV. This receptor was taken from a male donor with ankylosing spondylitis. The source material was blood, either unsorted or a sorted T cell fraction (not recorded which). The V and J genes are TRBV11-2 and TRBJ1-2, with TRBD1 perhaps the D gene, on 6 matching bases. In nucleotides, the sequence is TGTGCCAGCAGCTCTCATGGGGGGACACATGGCTACACCTTC. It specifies CASSSHGGTHGYTF.